This T cell receptor beta chain originates from a study of Ad26.COV2.S vaccination and SARS-CoV-2 variants. Repertoires were generated with immunoSEQ multiplex PCR, while TCRdb's copy carries only in-frame clones and drops some. The table records fewer than 400,000 clones, around 89% of them present only once. Study-level results: Non-spike TCR breadth showed similarity between vaccine and placebo recipients.

This clone was seen a handful of times. The antigen is not known. Trimming removed 4 bases from V and 3 bases from J; junction bases left unmatched: 4. The CDR3 has 13 residues. Per germline, CDR1 SGDLS and CDR2 YYNGEE. Noted treatment: about 20 received Ad26.COV2.S at low or high dose, single or two shots; about 5 received placebo; per-sample allocation not given. It was on day 63 after the first vaccine or placebo injection that samples were taken. This specimen consisted of peripheral blood, obtained in a trial of Ad26.COV2.S vaccine versus placebo. V usage is TRBV9 and J usage is TRBJ2-7, with 7 bases aligning to TRBD1. The source of this sequence is a person aged 18 to 59 who received the Ad26.COV2.S COVID-19 vaccine or a placebo. CDR3 protein: CASSPRQGYEQYF. CDR3 nucleotide sequence: TGTGCCAGCAGCCCCCGACAGGGCTACGAGCAGTACTTC.